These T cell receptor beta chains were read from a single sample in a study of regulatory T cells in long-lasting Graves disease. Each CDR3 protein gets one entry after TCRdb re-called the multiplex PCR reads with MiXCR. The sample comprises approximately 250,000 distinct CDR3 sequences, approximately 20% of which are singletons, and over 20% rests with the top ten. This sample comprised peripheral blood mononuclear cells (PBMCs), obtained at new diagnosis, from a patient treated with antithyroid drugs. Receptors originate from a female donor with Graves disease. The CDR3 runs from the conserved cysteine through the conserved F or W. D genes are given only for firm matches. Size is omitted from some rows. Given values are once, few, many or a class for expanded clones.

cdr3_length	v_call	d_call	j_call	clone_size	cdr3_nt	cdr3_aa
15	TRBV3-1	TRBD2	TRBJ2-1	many	TGTGCCAGCACCACCAGACTAGCGGGAGACAATGAGCAGTTCTTC	CASTTRLAGDNEQFF
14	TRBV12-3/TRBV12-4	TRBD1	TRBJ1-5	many	TGTGCCAGCAGGACAGGGGGCCCCAATCAGCCCCAGCATTTT	CASRTGGPNQPQHF
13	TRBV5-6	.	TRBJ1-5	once	TGTGCCAGCAGCTATAGCCACCTATCGCCCCAGCATTTT	CASSYSHLSPQHF
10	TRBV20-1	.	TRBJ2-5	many	TGCAGTGCTTGGCGGGAGACCCAGTACTTC	CSAWRETQYF
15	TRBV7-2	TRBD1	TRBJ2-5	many	TGTGCCAGCAGCTTTGACAGGGGGCCTGGGGAGACCCAGTACTTC	CASSFDRGPGETQYF
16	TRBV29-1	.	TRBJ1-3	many	TGCAGCGTGCAAACCTCTCAATCCGTATCGGTAACCACCATATATTTT	CSVQTSQSVSVTTIYF
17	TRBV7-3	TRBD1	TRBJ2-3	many	TGTGCCAGCAGCATCCAAGGGCCGGGACAGGGGACAGATACGCAGTATTTT	CASSIQGPGQGTDTQYF
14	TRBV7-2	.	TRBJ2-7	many	TGTGCCAGCAGCTTAGGACGGTCCCGGGGCGAGCAGTACTTC	CASSLGRSRGEQYF
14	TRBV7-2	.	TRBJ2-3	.	TGTGCCAGCAGCTTAGCTGCTATTGCAGATACGCAGTATTTT	CASSLAAIADTQYF
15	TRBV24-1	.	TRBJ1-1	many	TGTGCCACCAGTGATTCGGGACACCGGGACACTGAAGCTTTCTTT	CATSDSGHRDTEAFF
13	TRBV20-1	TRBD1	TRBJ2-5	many	TGCAGTGCCGTCCGGGACAGGGAAGAGACCCAGTACTTC	CSAVRDREETQYF
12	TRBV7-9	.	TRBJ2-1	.	TGTGCCAGCAGCTTTGCGGACAATGAGCAGTTCTTC	CASSFADNEQFF
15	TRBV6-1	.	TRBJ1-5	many	TGTGCCAGCAGTGAAGAGGGCGTCCCCACACAGCCCCAGCATTTT	CASSEEGVPTQPQHF
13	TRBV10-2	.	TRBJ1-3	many	TGCGCCAGCAGGGACAGCGGGGCGGACACCATATATTTT	CASRDSGADTIYF
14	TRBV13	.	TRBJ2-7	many	TGTGCCAGCAGCTTAGAAGGGAGCTCCTACGAGCAGTACTTC	CASSLEGSSYEQYF
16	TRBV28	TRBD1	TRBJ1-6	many	TGTGCCAGCAGTCATCCCGGGACAGGGGGCAATTCACCCCTCCACTTT	CASSHPGTGGNSPLHF
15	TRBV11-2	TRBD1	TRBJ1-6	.	TGTGCCAGCAGCTCGATCGGGACAGGGGATTCACCCCTCCACTTT	CASSSIGTGDSPLHF
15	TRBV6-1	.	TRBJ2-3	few	TGTGCCAGCAGTGACATGGCGGAAAACACAGATACGCAGTATTTT	CASSDMAENTDTQYF
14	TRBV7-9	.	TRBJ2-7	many	TGTGCCAGCAGCCCCGGGGGACAAAACTACGAGCAGTACTTC	CASSPGGQNYEQYF
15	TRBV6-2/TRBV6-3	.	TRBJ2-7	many	TGTGCCAGCAGTTACTCGACCGGGGGGCCCTACGAGCAGTACTTC	CASSYSTGGPYEQYF
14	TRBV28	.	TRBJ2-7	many	TGTGCCAGCAGTTTCCCAGGTAACTACTACGAGCAGTACTTC	CASSFPGNYYEQYF
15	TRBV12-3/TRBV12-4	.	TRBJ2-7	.	TGTGCCAGCAGTTTTTGGACAGCAGAATCCTACGAGCAGTACTTC	CASSFWTAESYEQYF
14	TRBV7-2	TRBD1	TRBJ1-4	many	TGTGCCAGCAGCCCCCGGGACAGCTATGAAAAACTGTTTTTT	CASSPRDSYEKLFF
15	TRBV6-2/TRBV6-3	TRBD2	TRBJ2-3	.	TGTGCCAGCAGTTACGGACTAGCGGGTAAAGATACGCAGTATTTT	CASSYGLAGKDTQYF
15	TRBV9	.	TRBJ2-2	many	TGTGCCAGCAGCGTGGGGGGAGAACTCACCGGGGAGCTGTTTTTT	CASSVGGELTGELFF
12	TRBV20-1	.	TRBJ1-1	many	TGCAGTGCTGGGCGCGACATTGGTGAAGCTTTCTTT	CSAGRDIGEAFF
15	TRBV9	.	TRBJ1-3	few	TGTGCCAGCGGCGTAGCAGCGTCCTCTGGAAACACCATATATTTT	CASGVAASSGNTIYF
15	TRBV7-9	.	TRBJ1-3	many	TGTGCCAGCAGCCCCCGGGACCGACCCGGAAACACCATATATTTT	CASSPRDRPGNTIYF
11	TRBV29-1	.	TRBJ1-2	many	TGCAGCGCCAGGGCAGGCGATGGCTACACCTTC	CSARAGDGYTF
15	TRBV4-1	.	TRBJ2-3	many	TGCGCCAGCAGCCCCCGAGGGCCGCCCGGCGATACGCAGTATTTT	CASSPRGPPGDTQYF
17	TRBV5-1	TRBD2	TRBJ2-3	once	TGCGCCAGCAGCGCCCTCCGTAGCGGGAGTTTCACAGATACGCAGTATTTT	CASSALRSGSFTDTQYF
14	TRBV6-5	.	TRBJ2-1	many	TGTGCCAGCAGTTATCAGGACGTCTACAATGAGCAGTTCTTC	CASSYQDVYNEQFF
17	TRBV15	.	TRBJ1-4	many	TGTGCCACCAGCAGTTCTCCCGGGAGGGGCGTCGATGAAAAACTGTTTTTT	CATSSSPGRGVDEKLFF
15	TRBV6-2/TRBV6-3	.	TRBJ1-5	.	TGTGCCAGCAGTTACTCGCCGGTCAGCAATCAGCCCCAGCATTTT	CASSYSPVSNQPQHF
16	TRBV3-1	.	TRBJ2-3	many	TGTGCCAGCAGCCCGATCGGGGCCGCTAGCACAGATACGCAGTATTTT	CASSPIGAASTDTQYF
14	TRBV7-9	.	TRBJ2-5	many	TGTGCCAGCAGCCTAGTGGGTGAAAGGACCTTTCAGTACTTC	CASSLVGERTFQYF
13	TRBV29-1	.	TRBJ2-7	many	TGCTCAGCTAAGGGGATCGGGTTTTACGAGCAGTACTTC	CSAKGIGFYEQYF
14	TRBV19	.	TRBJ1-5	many	TGTGCCAGTAGGGGGAGTCCTAGCAATCAGCCCCAGCATTTT	CASRGSPSNQPQHF
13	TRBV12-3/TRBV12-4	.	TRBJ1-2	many	TGTGCCAGCAGTCTTAGTTCGGGCTATGGCTACACCTTC	CASSLSSGYGYTF
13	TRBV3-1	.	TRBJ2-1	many	TGTGCCAGCAGCCAAGAGGACGGTAATGAGCAGTTCTTC	CASSQEDGNEQFF
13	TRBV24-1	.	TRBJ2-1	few	TGTGCCACCAGTGATTTGTGGGTTGATGAGCAGTTCTTC	CATSDLWVDEQFF
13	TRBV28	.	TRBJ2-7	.	TGTGCCAGCAGTCCGGGAGAAGACTACGAGCAGTACTTC	CASSPGEDYEQYF